Following are 8 T cell receptor beta chains from one sample sequenced in a study of vaccination effects on CD4 cells after COVID-19. Their recognized antigens are unknown. Clones were read by immunoSEQ multiplex PCR, and TCRdb kept only the in-frame ones, dropping some. The sample holds about 13,000 clones, 73% seen once. Sequencing followed a ViraFEST assay step that expanded antigen-specific CD4+ T cells with viral peptide pools. Having been cultured for roughly 11 days, the cells underwent CD4+ T cell isolation. A positive SARS-CoV-2 PCR test fell between March and December 2020. Either the BNT162b2 or mRNA-1273 vaccine was given to participants in two doses. Here the sequenced sample was CD4+ T cells from PBMCs cultured with HCoV-NL63 spike peptides, taken after COVID-19 vaccination. The receptor set was obtained from a human donor who had a prior SARS-CoV-2 infection.

The genes are TRBV7-9 and TRBJ1-2; 7 positions agree with TRBD1. V shed 4 bases, J shed 8 bases, and the junction held 7 bases outside the gene matches. The length of the CDR3 is 13 residues. Germline V gene lookup returns CDR1 SEHNR and CDR2 FQNEAQ (reference sequence). The chain's CDR3 is CASSSYTGDGYTF. CDR3 nucleotides: TGTGCCAGCAGCTCCTACACAGGGGACGGCTACACCTTC.

The chain is built from TRBV9 and TRBJ2-2; D uncertain. Trimming cost V 5 bases and J 9 bases, with 20 bases left between them. The CDR3 consists of 15 residues. Germline-derived CDR1 and CDR2 are SGDLS and YYNGEE. The CDR3 sequence: CASSDNARTHRELFF. CDR3 nucleotide sequence: TGTGCCAGCAGTGATAATGCTAGAACCCACCGGGAGCTGTTTTTT.

V and J are TRBV21-1 and TRBJ2-2; the table's D call, TRBD2, has no DNA check behind it. TRBV21-1 is a recognized pseudogene. The CDR3 consists of 19 residues. The chain's CDR3 is CASSKVYRTSGANTGELFF. As DNA, the CDR3 is TGTGCCAGCAGCAAGGTATACCGGACTAGCGGGGCGAACACCGGGGAGCTGTTTTTT.

J is TRBJ2-1 and V is TRBV12-3 or TRBV12-4; D gene uncertain. This CDR3 spans 13 amino acids. V was clipped by 7 bases and J by 3 bases, with 10 bases between them. In nucleotides, the CDR3 is TGTGCCAGCAATACGAGAGTCTACAATGAGCAGTTCTTC. Its protein product is CASNTRVYNEQFF.

The chain combines TRBV10-3 with TRBJ2-2; TRBD2 matches 11 bases. The CDR3 sequence is 14 residues long. V gave up 9 bases and J gave up 4 bases; unmatched junction bases: 4. Germline loops: CDR1 ENHRY, CDR2 SYGVKD. The CDR3 loop reads CAIASGGSTGELFF. CDR3 bases: TGTGCCATAGCTAGCGGGGGGTCCACCGGGGAGCTGTTTTTT.

This chain joins TRBV7-3 and TRBJ2-5, with 15 nucleotides matching TRBD2. CDR3 length: 16 residues. Germline CDR1 and CDR2: SGHTA and FQGTGA. The trim removed 5 bases at V and 2 bases at J, leaving 3 bases unmatched. DNA of the CDR3: TGTGCCAGCAGCACCGGACTAGCGGGGGGGCAAGAGACCCAGTACTTC. It translates to CASSTGLAGGQETQYF.

The CDR3 reads CASSLVFGGRNTGELFF. CDR3 DNA sequence: TGCGCCAGCAGCTTGGTTTTTGGGGGCAGGAACACCGGGGAGCTGTTTTTT. The chain employs TRBV5-1 and TRBJ2-2; D may be TRBD1 (6 bases). Germline V lookup: CDR1 SGHRS, CDR2 YFSETQ. The CDR3 totals 17 residues. Trimming stripped 0 bases from V and 1 base from J, with 13 bases between.

The chain is built from TRBV4-2 and TRBJ1-1; D remains unclear. V was cut by 0 bases and J by 1 base, with 6 bases left in between. Germline values: CDR1 LGHNA, CDR2 YNFKEQ. The CDR3 is 14 amino acids. The CDR3 spells CASSQDPENTEAFF. The CDR3 DNA sequence: TGTGCCAGCAGCCAAGATCCGGAGAACACTGAAGCTTTCTTT.